This TCR beta chain comes out of a study of T cells in Graves' hyperthyroidism and ophthalmopathy. Study results and limitations: The model's output predicted ophthalmopathy at a median of about 6.5 months prior to onset.

Patients with uncontrolled infections, other autoimmune diseases, pregnancy or lactation were excluded. Each diagnosis was grounded in clinical symptoms, serum thyroxine and TRAb, thyroid ultrasound, and orbital computed tomography. The authors took PBMCs from roughly 10 ml fresh peripheral blood. Amplified TCR beta CDR3 regions derived from RNA transcripts. HTBI primers were employed in a first-round RT-PCR of the TCR CDR3. From the multiplex PCR reads, TCRdb called clonotypes with MiXCR, one entry per CDR3 protein. The sample shows 400,000 or so distinct CDR3 sequences, 13% to 15% of them seen only once. This clonotype appeared many times. Its target is unknown. Germline V gives CDR1 LGHDT, CDR2 YNNKEL (reference sequence). CDR3 length equals 14 residues. V was trimmed by 1 base and J by 7 bases, leaving 13 bases between them.

This clonotype was obtained from a woman in her sixties or seventies with Graves' ophthalmopathy. The V and J genes are TRBV3-1 and TRBJ1-2; D possibly corresponds to TRBD1 (5 bases). The material sequenced was blood. CDR3 coding DNA: TGTGCCAGCAGCCAAGTAACAGGATTTACTGGCTACACCTTC. Encoded protein: CASSQVTGFTGYTF.